This TCR beta chain was recorded in a study of beta chain features in type 1 diabetes. General observations from the study: Type 1 diabetes patients had VDJ junctions that carried fewer insertions and more deletions. Type 1 diabetes patients had moderately but significantly shorter TCRB CDR3s in all four CD4+ subsets.

CDR1 is KGHSH and CDR2 is LQKENI in the germline V gene. The trim removed 3 bases at V and 0 bases at J, leaving 8 bases unmatched. CDR3 length: 18 residues. Of the isolated RNA, all was reverse transcribed, and so the sequenced material was expressed TCRB transcripts. Assay used: immunoSEQ multiplex PCR; TCRdb lists only in-frame clones, some missing. The profile shows more than 300,000 clones, roughly a tenth of them singletons. This clone turned up a few times. Its antigen remains unknown. This sequence originates from a man aged 30 to 39 with type 1 diabetes. This chain joins TRBV18 and TRBJ2-2, with 9 bases that match TRBD2. Material: central memory CD4+ T cells from blood. This CDR3 reads CASSPGLAGLTNTGELFF. The DNA of the CDR3 is TGTGCCAGCTCACCTGGGCTAGCGGGACTGACGAACACCGGGGAGCTGTTTTTT.